Here is one TCR beta chain with its context. Its antigen remains unidentified. The repertoire was sequenced with immunoSEQ multiplex PCR; TCRdb's copy has only in-frame clones and lacks some. The data show about 24,000 clones, more than 80% seen once. The time point: newly diagnosed, previously untreated cHL patient sample. The authors purified CD4+ T cells from thawed PBMCs by magnetic negative selection. Untreated, newly diagnosed classical Hodgkin lymphoma PBMCs served for comparison. The sample is drawn from a study of PD-1 blockade in classical Hodgkin lymphoma. Regarding the study as a whole: Repertoire differences have undefined causes, possibly disease activity or prior therapy. Newly diagnosed patients had baseline TCR diversity that was reportedly lower than that of healthy donors.

The specimen was CD4+ T cells from blood. This clonotype was sampled from a human donor with classical Hodgkin lymphoma.

DNA of the CDR3: TGTGCTAGTGTCGGGGGACAGTTTTACGAGCAGTACTTC. Its translation is CASVGGQFYEQYF. The gene calls are TRBV12-5 and TRBJ2-7, with D tentatively TRBD1 (7 bases). Germline CDR1 reads LGHNT; CDR2 reads FRNRAP. CDR3 length: 13 amino acids. V was clipped by 7 bases and J by 4 bases, with 14 bases between them.